A single sample gave rise to the 2 T cell receptor beta chains below, sequenced in a study of cytomegalovirus exposure and HLA in healthy donors. 60 Vbeta and 13 Jbeta primers were used in PCR. Clones were sequenced by immunoSEQ multiplex PCR, and TCRdb holds only the in-frame ones, with some missing. The sample shows 150,000 or so clones, roughly three quarters of them seen only once. Sequencing was done on a sample of PBMCs. Receptor source: a middle-aged woman in good health and CMV-seronegative.

Only a few counts were recorded for this clone. The chain has TRBV7-9 and TRBJ1-1; TRBD1 is a possible D gene (5 bases). CDR1 is SEHNR and CDR2 is FQNEAQ in the germline V gene (reference sequence). This CDR3 comprises 15 residues. V was cut by 0 bases and J by 1 base, with 9 bases left in between. The CDR3 loop is CASSLARGPNTEAFF. CDR3 sequence (DNA): TGTGCCAGCAGCTTAGCGCGGGGACCGAACACTGAAGCTTTCTTT.

The chain is built from TRBV4-2 and TRBJ1-1, with TRBD1 matching 10 bases. Trimming removed 3 bases from V and 4 bases from J; junction bases left unmatched: 2. Germline-derived CDR1 and CDR2 are LGHNA and YNFKEQ. This CDR3 region has 14 residues. The CDR3 DNA follows: TGTGCCAGCAGCCAGGACAGGGGGAGCACTGAAGCTTTCTTT. Encoded protein: CASSQDRGSTEAFF.